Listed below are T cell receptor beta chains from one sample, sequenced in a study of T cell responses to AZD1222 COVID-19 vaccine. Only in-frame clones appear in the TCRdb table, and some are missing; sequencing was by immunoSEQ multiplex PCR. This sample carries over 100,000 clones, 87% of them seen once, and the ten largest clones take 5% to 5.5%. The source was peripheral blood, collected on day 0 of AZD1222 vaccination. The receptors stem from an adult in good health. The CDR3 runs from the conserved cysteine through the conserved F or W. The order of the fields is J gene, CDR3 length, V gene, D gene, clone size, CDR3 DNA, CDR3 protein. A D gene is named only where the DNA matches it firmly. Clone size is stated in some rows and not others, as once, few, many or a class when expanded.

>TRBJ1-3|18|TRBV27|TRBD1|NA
TGTGCCAGCAGGATGACAGGGGGCGCATCTTGGTCTGGAAACACCATATATTTT
CASRMTGGASWSGNTIYF
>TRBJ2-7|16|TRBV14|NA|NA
TGTGCCAGCAGCCAAGATATGGCCTACGTATCGGGCGAGCAGTACTTC
CASSQDMAYVSGEQYF
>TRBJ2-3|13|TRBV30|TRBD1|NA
TGTGCCTGGAGTGAAGGGACAGCAGATACGCAGTATTTT
CAWSEGTADTQYF
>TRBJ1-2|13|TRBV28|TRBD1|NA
TGTGCCAGCAGCCCCGGGACAGGCTATGGCTACACCTTC
CASSPGTGYGYTF
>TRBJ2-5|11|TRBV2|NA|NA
TGTGCCAGCAGTATACAAGTTAGCCCGTACTTC
CASSIQVSPYF
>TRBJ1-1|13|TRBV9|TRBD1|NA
TGTGCCAGCAGCAGAACAGGGGCCGCTGAAGCTTTCTTT
CASSRTGAAEAFF
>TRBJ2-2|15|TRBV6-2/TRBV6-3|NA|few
TGTGCCAGCAGCAAGTGGACTCCCAACACCGGGGAGCTGTTTTTT
CASSKWTPNTGELFF
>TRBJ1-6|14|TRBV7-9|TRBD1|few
TGTGCCAGCAGCCCAGACAGGGGGCATTCACCCCTCCACTTT
CASSPDRGHSPLHF
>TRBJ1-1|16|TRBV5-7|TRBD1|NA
TGTGCCAGCAGCTTACGGGACAGGGAAGAGGGCACTGAAGCTTTCTTT
CASSLRDREEGTEAFF
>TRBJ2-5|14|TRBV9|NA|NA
TGTGCCAGCAGCGTAGAGTCCAACCAAGAGACCCAGTACTTC
CASSVESNQETQYF
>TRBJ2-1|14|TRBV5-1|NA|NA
TGCGCCAGCAGCCTACAGGAGATAGCAAATGAGCAGTTCTTC
CASSLQEIANEQFF
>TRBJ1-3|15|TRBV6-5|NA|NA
TGTGCCAGCAGTTACGGGGGGCAGTCTGGAAACACCATATATTTT
CASSYGGQSGNTIYF
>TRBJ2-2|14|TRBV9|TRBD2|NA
TGTGCCAGCCGCAGAGCGGGGCGTACCGGGGAGCTGTTTTTT
CASRRAGRTGELFF
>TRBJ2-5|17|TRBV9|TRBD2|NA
TGTGCCAGCAGCGTAGTGGCTAGCGGGAGGGCCTGGGAGACCCAGTACTTC
CASSVVASGRAWETQYF
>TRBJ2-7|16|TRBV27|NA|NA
TGTGCCAGCAGTCCATCGGACGCCCGAAGGTCCTACGAGCAGTACTTC
CASSPSDARRSYEQYF
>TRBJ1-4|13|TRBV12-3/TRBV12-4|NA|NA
TGTGCCAGCACTCGTGGGGGGGATGAAAAACTGTTTTTT
CASTRGGDEKLFF
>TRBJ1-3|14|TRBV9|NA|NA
TGTGCCAGCAGCGGGAGGTCCCCTGGAAACACCATATATTTT
CASSGRSPGNTIYF
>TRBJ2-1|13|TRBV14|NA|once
TGTGCCAGCAGCCAAGAAGTAGTAGGGTTGCAGTTCTTC
CASSQEVVGLQFF
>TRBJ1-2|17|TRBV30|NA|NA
TGTGCCTGGAGCACTAAGCCCAGGGCGTATCGCGACTATGGCTACACCTTC
CAWSTKPRAYRDYGYTF
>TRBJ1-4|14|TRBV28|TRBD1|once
TGTGCCAGCAGTTTATACAGGGGAGGCGAAAAACTGTTTTTT
CASSLYRGGEKLFF
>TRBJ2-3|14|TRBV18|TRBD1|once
TGTGCCAGCTCACCGGGGACAGACACAGATACGCAGTATTTT
CASSPGTDTDTQYF
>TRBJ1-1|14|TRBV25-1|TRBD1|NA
TGTGCCAGCAGTGACAGGGGGCGAGTCACTGAAGCTTTCTTT
CASSDRGRVTEAFF
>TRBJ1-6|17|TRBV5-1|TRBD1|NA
TGCGCCAGCAGCGCCTCCGGGACAGGTGCTTATAATTCACCCCTCCACTTT
CASSASGTGAYNSPLHF
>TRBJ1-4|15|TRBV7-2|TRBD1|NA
TGTGCCAGCAGCAGACAGGACAGGGTGGATGAAAAACTGTTTTTT
CASSRQDRVDEKLFF
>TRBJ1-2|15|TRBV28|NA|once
TGTGCCAGCAGTCCTCCGGACACGGGCCCGGCTGGCTACACCTTC
CASSPPDTGPAGYTF
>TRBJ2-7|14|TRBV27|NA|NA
TGTGCCAGCAGTTTGATCCCGCTGAGCTACGAGCAGTACTTC
CASSLIPLSYEQYF
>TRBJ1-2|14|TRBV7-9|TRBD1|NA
TGTGCCAGCAGCTCAGCGGACAGGGGGCAAGGCTACACCTTC
CASSSADRGQGYTF
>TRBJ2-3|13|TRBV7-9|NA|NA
TGTGCCAGCAGGGAGTGGGGCACAGATACGCAGTATTTT
CASREWGTDTQYF
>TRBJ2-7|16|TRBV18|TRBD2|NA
TGTGCCAGCTCCCTCGGACTAGCGGGAGACTACTACGAGCAGTACTTC
CASSLGLAGDYYEQYF
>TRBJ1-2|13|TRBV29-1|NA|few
TGCAGCGTTCCCCAGGGAGCTAACTATGGCTACACCTTC
CSVPQGANYGYTF
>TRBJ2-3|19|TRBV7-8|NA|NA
TGTGCCAGCAGCTTATTTTTGGGACTCGGTGAGGGGGTCACAGATACGCAGTATTTT
CASSLFLGLGEGVTDTQYF
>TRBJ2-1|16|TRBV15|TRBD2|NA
TGTGCCACCAGCAGAGATCTGACTAGCGGTTTCAATGAGCAGTTCTTC
CATSRDLTSGFNEQFF
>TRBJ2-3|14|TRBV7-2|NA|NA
TGTGCCAGCATACGACAGGCGTACACAGATACGCAGTATTTT
CASIRQAYTDTQYF
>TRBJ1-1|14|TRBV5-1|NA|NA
TGCGCCAGCAGCCCTGGGGACATGAACACTGAAGCTTTCTTT
CASSPGDMNTEAFF
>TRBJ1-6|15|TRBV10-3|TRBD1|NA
TGTGCCATCACCTCGACAGGGGATGGAAACTCACCCCTCCACTTT
CAITSTGDGNSPLHF
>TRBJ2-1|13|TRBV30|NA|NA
TGTGCCTGGGACAGCTCTGGCTACAATGAGCAGTTCTTC
CAWDSSGYNEQFF
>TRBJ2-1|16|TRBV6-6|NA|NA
TGTGCCAGCAGTTACTCGATCTGGGCCCCTGGTAATGAGCAGTTCTTC
CASSYSIWAPGNEQFF
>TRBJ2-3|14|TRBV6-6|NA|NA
TGTGCCAGCAGTCCCATGGTTAGCACAGATACGCAGTATTTT
CASSPMVSTDTQYF
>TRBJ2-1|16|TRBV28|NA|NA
TGTGCCAGCAGTTTATTACCCGGGAGCGGACACAATGAGCAGTTCTTC
CASSLLPGSGHNEQFF
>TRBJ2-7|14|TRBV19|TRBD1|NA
TGTGCCAGTAGCCGGGGACAGGTGGGCTACGAGCAGTACTTC
CASSRGQVGYEQYF
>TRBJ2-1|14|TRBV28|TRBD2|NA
TGTGCCAGCAGTTTATATGGGACTACCTATCAGCAGTTCTTC
CASSLYGTTYQQFF
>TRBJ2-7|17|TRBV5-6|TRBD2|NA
TGTGCCAGCAGCCCCGCCAAGGGGGGACTAGCGAGTTACGAGCAGTACTTC
CASSPAKGGLASYEQYF
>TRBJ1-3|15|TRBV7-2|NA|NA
TGTGCCAGCAGCTTTTTCCCTAACCCAGGAAACACCATATATTTT
CASSFFPNPGNTIYF
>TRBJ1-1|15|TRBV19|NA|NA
TGTGCCAGCACTCCGAGGGGGGTTGGAGGCACTGAAGCTTTCTTT
CASTPRGVGGTEAFF
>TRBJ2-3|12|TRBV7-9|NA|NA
TGTGCCAGCAGCCAAATAGGGGATACGCAGTATTTT
CASSQIGDTQYF
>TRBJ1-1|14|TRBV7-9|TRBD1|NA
TGTGCCAGCAGCAAGGACAGGGAGAGGTCTGAAGCTTTCTTT
CASSKDRERSEAFF
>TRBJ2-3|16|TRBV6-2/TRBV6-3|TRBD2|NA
TGTGCCAGCGGCCCCCGGGGGGAGGATGGCACAGATACGCAGTATTTT
CASGPRGEDGTDTQYF
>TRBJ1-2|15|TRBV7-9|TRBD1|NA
TGTGCCAGCAGCACCGACAGGGTTCCTTACTATGGCTACACCTTC
CASSTDRVPYYGYTF
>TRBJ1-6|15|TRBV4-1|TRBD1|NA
TGCGCCAGCAGCCAAGGACAGGGCCCACTGACACCCCTCCACTTT
CASSQGQGPLTPLHF
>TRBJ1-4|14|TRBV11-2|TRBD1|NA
TGTGCCAGCAGTTCAGACAGGGGCGGTGAAAAACTGTTTTTT
CASSSDRGGEKLFF
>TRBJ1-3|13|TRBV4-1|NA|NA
TGCGCCAGCAGCCAAGATCCGGAAAACACCATATATTTT
CASSQDPENTIYF